The 3 T cell receptor beta chains given below trace back to one sample, sequenced in a study of blood T cells in healthy people across ages (dated by TCRdb to the mid-2010s). The receptor library was made with 5' RACE. The listed sequencing device is Illumina HiSeq 2500. A second about 7 to 11 cycle PCR used a sample-barcoded 5' primer and a J-beta primer mix. TCRdb took the public reads, trimmed them with fastp at Q25, ran MiXCR for clone calling and kept in-frame beta chains. Each record represents a unique CDR3 protein, reported with the most common genes and DNA among its rows. The sample yields around 780,000 distinct CDR3 sequences; roughly 26% were counted once. The top ten hold 2.5% to 3.5% of the sample. This sample was also put to use in a study of T cells of mothers and their children.

The sample taken for sequencing was blood. All receptors come from a boy younger than 18 in good health.

This clonotype was counted only a few times. The chain joins TRBV30 to TRBJ2-1; no clear D. This CDR3 is 14 amino acids long. The V and J ends lost 2 bases and 6 bases respectively, with 14 bases between them. Germline V gene sequence: CDR1 GTSNPN, CDR2 SVGIG (reference sequence). The CDR3 region is CAWSSGPLGNEQFF. For the CDR3, the DNA is TGTGCCTGGAGTAGTGGGCCCCTGGGCAATGAGCAGTTCTTC.

The chain recombines TRBV18 with TRBJ2-5, with 10 bases that match TRBD2. The closer fit of TRBJ2-7 to the DNA end suggests the J call may be wrong. Germline V gene lookup returns CDR1 KGHSH and CDR2 LQKENI. The CDR3 is 15 amino acids. The CDR3 sequence: CASSLGTSETYEQYF. CDR3 bases: TGTGCCAGCTCACTCGGGACTAGCGAAACCTACGAGCAGTACTTC.

This clonotype was observed a handful of times. The chain uses TRBV9 and TRBJ1-6; TRBD1 is a possible D gene (5 bases). The CDR3 runs 14 residues. Trimming removed 0 bases from V and 8 bases from J, with 9 bases in between. CDR1 is SGDLS and CDR2 is YYNGEE in the germline V gene. The CDR3 here is CASSVGTQDSPLHF. Written as DNA, the CDR3 is TGTGCCAGCAGCGTAGGAACACAGGATTCACCCCTCCACTTT.